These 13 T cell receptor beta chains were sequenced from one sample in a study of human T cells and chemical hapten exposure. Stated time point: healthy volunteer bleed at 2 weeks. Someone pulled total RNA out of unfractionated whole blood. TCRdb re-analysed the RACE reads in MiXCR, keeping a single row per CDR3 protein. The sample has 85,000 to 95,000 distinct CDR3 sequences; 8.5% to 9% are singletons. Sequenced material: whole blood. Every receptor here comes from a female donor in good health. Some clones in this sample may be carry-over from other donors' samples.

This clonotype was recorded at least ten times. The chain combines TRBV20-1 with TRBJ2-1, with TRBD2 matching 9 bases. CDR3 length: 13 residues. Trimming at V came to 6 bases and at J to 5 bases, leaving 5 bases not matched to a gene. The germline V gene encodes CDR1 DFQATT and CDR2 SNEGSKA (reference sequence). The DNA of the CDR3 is TGCAGTGCCCTCCAGCGGGGGGACAATGAGCAGTTCTTC. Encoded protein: CSALQRGDNEQFF.

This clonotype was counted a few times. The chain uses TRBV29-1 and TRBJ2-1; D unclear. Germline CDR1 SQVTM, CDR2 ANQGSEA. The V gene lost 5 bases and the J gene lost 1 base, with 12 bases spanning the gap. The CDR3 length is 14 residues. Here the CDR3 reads CSVSPAGSYNEQFF. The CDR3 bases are TGCAGCGTTTCGCCAGCCGGATCCTACAATGAGCAGTTCTTC.

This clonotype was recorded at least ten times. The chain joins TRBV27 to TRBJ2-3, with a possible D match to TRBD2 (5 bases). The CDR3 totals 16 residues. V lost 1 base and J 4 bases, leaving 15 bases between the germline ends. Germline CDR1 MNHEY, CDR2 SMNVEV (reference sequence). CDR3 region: CASSLFRGAKADTQYF. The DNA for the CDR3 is TGTGCCAGCAGTTTATTTCGGGGTGCAAAGGCAGATACGCAGTATTTT.

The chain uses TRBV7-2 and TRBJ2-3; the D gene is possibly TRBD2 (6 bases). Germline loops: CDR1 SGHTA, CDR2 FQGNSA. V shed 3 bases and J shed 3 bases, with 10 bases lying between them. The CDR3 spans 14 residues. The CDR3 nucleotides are TGTGCCAGCAGCTTTGGCAGCGGGACAGATACGCAGTATTTT. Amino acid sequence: CASSFGSGTDTQYF.

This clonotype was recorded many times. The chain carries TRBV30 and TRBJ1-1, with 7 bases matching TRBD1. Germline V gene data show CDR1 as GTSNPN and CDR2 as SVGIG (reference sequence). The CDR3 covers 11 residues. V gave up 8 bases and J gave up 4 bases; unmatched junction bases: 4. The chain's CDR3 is CAERGPTEAFF. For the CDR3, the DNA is TGTGCCGAGAGGGGGCCCACTGAAGCTTTCTTT.

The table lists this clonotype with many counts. CDR3 in amino acids: CASSYSGETQYF. The CDR3 DNA is TGTGCCAGCAGTTACTCCGGCGAGACCCAGTACTTC. The chain links TRBV6-6 to TRBJ2-5; D uncertain. V lost 0 bases to trimming and J lost 5 bases, with 4 bases between them. Germline loops: CDR1 MNHNY, CDR2 SVGAGI (reference sequence). The CDR3 length is 12 residues.

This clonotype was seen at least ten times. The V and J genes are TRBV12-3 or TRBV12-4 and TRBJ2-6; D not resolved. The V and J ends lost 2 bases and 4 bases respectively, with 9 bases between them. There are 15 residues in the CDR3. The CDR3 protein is CASSLFGSGANVLTF. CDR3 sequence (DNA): TGTGCCAGCAGTTTATTTGGTTCCGGGGCCAACGTCCTGACTTTC.

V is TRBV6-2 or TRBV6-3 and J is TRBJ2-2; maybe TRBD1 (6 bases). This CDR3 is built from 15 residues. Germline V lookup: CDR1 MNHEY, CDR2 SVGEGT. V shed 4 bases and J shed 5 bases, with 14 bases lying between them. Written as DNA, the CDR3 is TGTGCCAGCAGTTTCCGTGGCCAGGGGACCGGGGAGCTGTTTTTT. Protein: CASSFRGQGTGELFF.

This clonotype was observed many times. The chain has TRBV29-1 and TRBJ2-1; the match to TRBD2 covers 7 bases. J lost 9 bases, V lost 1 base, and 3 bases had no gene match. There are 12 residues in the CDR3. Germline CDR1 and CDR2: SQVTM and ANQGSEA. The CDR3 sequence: CSVEGWEGEQFF. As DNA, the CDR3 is TGCAGCGTTGAAGGATGGGAGGGTGAGCAGTTCTTC.

The CDR3 DNA reads as TGTGCCAGCAGTTTGGTTCTAGCGGGAGGCGCAGATACGCAGTATTTT. It codes for CASSLVLAGGADTQYF. V usage is TRBV12-3 or TRBV12-4 and J usage is TRBJ2-3; 11 nucleotides match TRBD2. The CDR3 contains 16 residues. The V gene end was trimmed by 3 bases and the J gene end by 4 bases; junction bases not matched to a gene: 6.

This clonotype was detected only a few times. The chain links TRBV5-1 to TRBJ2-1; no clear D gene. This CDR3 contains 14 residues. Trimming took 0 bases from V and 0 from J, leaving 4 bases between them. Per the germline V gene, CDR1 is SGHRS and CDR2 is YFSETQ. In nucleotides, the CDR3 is TGCGCCAGCAGCTTGGAGAGCTCCTACAATGAGCAGTTCTTC. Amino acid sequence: CASSLESSYNEQFF.

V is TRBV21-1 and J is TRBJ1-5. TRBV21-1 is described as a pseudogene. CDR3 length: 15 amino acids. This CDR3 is CASSKAKQPDQPQHF. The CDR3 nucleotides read TGTGCCAGCAGCAAAGCGAAGCAGCCTGATCAGCCCCAGCATTTT.

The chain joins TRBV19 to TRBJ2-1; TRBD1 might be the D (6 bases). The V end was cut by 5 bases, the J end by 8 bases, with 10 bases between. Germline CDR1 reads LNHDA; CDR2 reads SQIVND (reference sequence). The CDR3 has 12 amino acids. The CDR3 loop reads CASSEGVDEQFF. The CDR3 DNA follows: TGTGCCAGTAGTGAGGGGGTTGATGAGCAGTTCTTC.